The source of this T cell receptor (beta chain) is a study of T cell repertoires in cytomegalovirus infection. In the study overall: An indication of both CMV infection and matching HLA type came from public TCR beta signatures.

TCRdb reanalysed the reads using MiXCR and keeps one entry per CDR3 protein. The sample lists approximately 100,000 distinct CDR3 sequences; under 25% were seen once. V was clipped by 2 bases and J by 7 bases, with 24 bases between them. Germline CDR1 is SGHNT and CDR2 is YENEEA. The CDR3 totals 17 residues. Study results and caveats: Identification of carriers of CMV plus the relevant HLA was achieved through cumulative public TCR beta family frequency.

This clonotype was seen a handful of times. What it recognizes is unknown. The chain links TRBV11-3 to TRBJ2-7, with no clear D. The origin of this receptor is a human donor in good health (CMV status not recorded). Some clones in this sample may be carry-over from other donors' samples. Sequencing used CD8+ T cells from PBMCs. CDR3 region: CASSLTWMGNPVREQYF. CDR3 sequence (DNA): TGTGCCAGCAGCTTAACCTGGATGGGAAACCCAGTGAGGGAGCAGTACTTC.